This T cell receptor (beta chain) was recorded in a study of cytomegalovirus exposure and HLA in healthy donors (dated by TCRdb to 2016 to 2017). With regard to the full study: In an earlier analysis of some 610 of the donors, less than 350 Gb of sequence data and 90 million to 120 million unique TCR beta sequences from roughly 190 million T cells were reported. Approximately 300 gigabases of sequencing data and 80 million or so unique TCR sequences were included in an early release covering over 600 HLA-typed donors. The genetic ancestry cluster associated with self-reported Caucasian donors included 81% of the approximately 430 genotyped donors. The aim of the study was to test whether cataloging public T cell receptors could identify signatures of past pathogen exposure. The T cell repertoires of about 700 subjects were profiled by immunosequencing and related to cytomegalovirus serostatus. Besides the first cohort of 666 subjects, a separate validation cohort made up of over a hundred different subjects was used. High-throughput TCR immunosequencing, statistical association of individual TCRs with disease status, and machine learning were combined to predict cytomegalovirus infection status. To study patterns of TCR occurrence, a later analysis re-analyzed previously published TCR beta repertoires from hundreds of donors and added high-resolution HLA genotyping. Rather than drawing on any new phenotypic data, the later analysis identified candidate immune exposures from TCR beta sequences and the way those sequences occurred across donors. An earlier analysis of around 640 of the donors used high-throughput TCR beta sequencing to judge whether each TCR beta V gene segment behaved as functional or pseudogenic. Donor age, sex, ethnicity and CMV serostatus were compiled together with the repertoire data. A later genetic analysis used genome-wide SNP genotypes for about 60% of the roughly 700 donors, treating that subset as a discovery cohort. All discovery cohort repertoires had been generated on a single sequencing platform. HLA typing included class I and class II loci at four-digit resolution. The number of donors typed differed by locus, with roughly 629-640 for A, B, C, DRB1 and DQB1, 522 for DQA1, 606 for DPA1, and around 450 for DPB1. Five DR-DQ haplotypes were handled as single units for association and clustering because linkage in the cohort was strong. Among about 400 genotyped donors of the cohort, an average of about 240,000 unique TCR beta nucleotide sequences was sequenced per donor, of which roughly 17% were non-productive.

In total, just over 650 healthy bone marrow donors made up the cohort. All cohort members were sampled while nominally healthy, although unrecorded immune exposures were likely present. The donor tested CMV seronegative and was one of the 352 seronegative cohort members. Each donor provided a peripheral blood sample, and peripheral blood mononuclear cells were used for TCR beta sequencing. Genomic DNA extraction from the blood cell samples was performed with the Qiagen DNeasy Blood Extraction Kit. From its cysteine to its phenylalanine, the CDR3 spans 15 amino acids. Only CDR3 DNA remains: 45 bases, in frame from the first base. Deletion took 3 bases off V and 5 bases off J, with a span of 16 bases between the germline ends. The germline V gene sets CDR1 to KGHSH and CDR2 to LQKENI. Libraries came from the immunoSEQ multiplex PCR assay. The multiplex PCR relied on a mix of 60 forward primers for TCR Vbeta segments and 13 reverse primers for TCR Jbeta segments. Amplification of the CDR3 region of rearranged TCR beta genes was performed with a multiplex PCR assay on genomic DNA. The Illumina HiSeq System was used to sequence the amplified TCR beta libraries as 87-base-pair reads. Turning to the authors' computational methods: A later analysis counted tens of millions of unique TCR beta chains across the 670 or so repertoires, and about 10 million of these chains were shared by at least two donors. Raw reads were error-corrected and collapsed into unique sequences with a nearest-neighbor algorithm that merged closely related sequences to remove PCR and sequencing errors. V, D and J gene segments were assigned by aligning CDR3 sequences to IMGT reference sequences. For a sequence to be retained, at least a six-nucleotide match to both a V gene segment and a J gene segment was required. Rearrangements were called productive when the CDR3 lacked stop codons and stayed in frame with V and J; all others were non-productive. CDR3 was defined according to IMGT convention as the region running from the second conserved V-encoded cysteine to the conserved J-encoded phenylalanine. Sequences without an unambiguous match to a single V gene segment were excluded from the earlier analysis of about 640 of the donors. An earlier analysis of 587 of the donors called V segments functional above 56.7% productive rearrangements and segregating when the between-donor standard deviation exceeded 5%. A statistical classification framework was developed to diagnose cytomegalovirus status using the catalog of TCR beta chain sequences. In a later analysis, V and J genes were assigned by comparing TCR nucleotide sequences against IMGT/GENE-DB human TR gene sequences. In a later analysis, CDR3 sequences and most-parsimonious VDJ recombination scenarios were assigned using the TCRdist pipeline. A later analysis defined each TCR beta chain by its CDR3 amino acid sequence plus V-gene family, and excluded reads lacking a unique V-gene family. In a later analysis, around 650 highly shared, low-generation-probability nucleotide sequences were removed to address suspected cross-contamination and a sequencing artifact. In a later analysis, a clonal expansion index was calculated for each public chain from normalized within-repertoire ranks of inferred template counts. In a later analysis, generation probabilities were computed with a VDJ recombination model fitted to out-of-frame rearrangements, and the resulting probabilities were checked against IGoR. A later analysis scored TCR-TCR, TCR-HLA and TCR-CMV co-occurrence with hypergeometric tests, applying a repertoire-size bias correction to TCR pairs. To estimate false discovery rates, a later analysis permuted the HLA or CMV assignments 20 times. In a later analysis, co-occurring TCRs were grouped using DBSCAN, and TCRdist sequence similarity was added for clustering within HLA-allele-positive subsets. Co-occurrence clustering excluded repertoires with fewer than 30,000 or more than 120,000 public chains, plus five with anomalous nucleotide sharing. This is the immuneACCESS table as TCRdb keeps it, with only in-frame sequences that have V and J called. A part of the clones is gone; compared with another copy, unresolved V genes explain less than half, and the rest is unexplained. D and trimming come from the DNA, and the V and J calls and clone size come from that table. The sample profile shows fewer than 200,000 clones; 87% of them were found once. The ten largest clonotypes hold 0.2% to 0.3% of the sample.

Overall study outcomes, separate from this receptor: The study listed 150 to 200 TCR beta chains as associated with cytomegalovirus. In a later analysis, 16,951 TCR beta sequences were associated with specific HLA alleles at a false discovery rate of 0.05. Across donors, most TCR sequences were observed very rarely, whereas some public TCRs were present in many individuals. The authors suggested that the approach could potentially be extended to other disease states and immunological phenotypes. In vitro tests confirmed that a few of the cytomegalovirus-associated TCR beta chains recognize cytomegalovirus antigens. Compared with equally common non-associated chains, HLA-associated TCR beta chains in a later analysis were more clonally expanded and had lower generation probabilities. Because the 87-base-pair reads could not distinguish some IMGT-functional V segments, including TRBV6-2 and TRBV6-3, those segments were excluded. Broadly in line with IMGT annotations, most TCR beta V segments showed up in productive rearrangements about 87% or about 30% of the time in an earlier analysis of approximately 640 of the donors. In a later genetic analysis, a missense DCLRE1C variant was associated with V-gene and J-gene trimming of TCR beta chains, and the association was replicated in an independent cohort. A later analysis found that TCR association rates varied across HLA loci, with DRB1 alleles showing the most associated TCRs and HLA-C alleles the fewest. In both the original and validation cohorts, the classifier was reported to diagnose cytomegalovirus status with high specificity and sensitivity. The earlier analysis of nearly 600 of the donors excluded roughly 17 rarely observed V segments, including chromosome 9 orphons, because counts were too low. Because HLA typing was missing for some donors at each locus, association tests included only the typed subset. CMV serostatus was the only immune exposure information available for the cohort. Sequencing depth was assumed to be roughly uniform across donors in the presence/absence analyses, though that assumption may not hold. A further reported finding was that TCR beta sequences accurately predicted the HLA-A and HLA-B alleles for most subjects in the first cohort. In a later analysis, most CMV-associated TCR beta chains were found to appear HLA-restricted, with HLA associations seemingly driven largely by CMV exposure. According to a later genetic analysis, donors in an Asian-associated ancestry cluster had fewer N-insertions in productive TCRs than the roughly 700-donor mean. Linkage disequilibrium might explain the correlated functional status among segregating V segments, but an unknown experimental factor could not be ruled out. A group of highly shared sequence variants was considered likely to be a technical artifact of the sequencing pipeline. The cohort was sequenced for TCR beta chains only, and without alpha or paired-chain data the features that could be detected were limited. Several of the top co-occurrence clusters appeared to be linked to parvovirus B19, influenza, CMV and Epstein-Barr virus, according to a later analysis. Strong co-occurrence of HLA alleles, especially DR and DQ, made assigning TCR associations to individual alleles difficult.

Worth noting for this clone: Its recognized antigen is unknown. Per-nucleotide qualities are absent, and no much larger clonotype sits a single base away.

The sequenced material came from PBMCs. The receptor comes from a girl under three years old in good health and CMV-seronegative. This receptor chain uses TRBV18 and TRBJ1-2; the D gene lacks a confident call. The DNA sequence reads TGTGCCAGCTCACCGTGGAGGATCTATCTATATGGCTACACCTTC. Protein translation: CASSPWRIYLYGYTF.